This T cell receptor (beta chain) was documented in a study of vaccination and CD4 T cells after COVID-19. Whole-study context: Six males and four females constituted the convalescent cohort, two of whom were Hispanic. The stimulating agents, overlapping spike peptides, came from SARS-CoV-2, HCoV-NL63, HCoV-OC43 and HCoV-229E.

With the Oncomine TCR Beta short-read assay, DNA from cultured CD4+ T cells was sequenced. TCRdb itself ran the PCR reads through MiXCR, one entry per CDR3 protein. The table shows around 20,000 distinct CDR3 sequences, with roughly 55% occurring only once. Treatment given: approximately 10-day PBMC culture with coronavirus spike peptide pools or control peptides (ViraFEST assay). The length of the CDR3 is 18 residues. After removal of 2 bases from V and 4 bases from J, the junction contained 15 bases not matched to a gene. Germline CDR1 reads MNHEY; CDR2 reads SVGEGT. Remarks on this clonotype: No antigen is known for it.

This chain connects TRBV6-2 or TRBV6-3 to TRBJ2-5; TRBD2 agrees at 8 bases. Sequencing was performed on CD4+ T cells from blood, cultured in vitro, taken after SARS-CoV-2 vaccination. The receptor was isolated from a human donor who had recovered from COVID-19. The CDR3 DNA is TGTGCCAGCAGTTACGGCCCTTGGAGCGGGGGCCTGGGAGAGACCCAGTACTTC. The encoded protein is CASSYGPWSGGLGETQYF.